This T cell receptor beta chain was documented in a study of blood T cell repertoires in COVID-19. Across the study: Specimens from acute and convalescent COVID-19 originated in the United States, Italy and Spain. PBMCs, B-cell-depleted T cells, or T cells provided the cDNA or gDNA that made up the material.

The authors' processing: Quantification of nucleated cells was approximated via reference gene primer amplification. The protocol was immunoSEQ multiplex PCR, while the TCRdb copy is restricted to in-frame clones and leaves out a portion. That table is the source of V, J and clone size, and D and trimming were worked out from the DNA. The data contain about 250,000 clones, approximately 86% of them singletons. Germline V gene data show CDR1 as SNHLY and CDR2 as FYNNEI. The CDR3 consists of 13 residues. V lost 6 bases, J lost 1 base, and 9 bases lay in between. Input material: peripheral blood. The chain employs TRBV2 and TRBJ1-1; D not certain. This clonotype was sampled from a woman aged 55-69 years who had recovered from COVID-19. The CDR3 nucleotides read TGTGCCAGCAGCCCTGACTGGAACACTGAAGCTTTCTTT. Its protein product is CASSPDWNTEAFF.